The clone carrying this TCR beta chain was seen ten or more times. The target antigen is unknown. These data come from a study of T-cell memory formation after mild COVID-19. The overall study: The two donors had largely donor-specific TCR clusters.

Each CDR3 protein is one row after TCRdb ran MiXCR on the 5' RACE reads. This table has around 340,000 distinct CDR3 sequences, around 13% appearing once. Whole-study results and caveats: Later expanders leaned toward CD4+, whereas clones contracting from day 15 to 85 were balanced CD4/CD8. A subset of responding clones appeared in pre-infection memory, suggesting cross-reactive memory joined. Chiefly within CM and EM were the contracting CD4+ clones; CD8+ ones were within EMRA.

The CDR3 has 11 amino acids. Looked up from germline, CDR1 is SGHRS and CDR2 is YFSETQ. The V and J ends lost 4 bases and 7 bases respectively, with 9 bases between them. The clonotype originates from a man aged 18 to 29 who had mild COVID-19 (a few samples of this study predate the infection). Cell type and time point are not known. The rearrangement links TRBV5-1 to TRBJ2-7, with D perhaps matching TRBD1 or TRBD2 (5 bases each). The material sequenced was PBMCs or a T cell subset sorted from them (not recorded which). CDR3 sequence reads: CASSLEGEQYF. For the CDR3, the DNA is TGCGCCAGCAGCCTTGAGGGGGAGCAGTACTTC.